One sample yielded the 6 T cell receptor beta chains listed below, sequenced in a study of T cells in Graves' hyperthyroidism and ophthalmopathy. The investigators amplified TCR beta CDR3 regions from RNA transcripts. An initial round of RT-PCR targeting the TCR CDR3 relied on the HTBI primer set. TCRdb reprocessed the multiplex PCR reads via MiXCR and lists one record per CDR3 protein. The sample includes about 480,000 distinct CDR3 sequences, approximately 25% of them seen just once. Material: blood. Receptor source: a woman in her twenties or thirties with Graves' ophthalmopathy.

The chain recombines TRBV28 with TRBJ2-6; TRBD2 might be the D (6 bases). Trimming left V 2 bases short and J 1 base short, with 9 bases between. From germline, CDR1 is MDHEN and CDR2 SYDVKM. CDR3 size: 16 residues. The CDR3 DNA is TGTGCCAGCAGTTTAACGGGGAGGTCTGGGGCCAACGTCCTGACTTTC. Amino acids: CASSLTGRSGANVLTF.

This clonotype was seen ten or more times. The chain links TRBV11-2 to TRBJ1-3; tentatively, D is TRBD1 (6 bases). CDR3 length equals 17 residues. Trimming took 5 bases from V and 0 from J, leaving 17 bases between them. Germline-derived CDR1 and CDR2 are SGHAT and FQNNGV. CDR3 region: CASSPGAGPHSGNTIYF. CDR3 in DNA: TGTGCCAGCAGCCCAGGGGCGGGTCCCCACTCTGGAAACACCATATATTTT.

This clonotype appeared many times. As DNA, the CDR3 is TGTGCCAGCTCACCTCCGACAGGGATGATGGAGACCCAGTACTTC. Translated, it gives CASSPPTGMMETQYF. V usage is TRBV18 and J usage is TRBJ2-5, with 7 bases aligning to TRBD1. J was trimmed by 5 bases and V by 3 bases; bases with no gene match: 9. The CDR3 length is 15 residues. Germline lookup yields CDR1 KGHSH and CDR2 LQKENI.

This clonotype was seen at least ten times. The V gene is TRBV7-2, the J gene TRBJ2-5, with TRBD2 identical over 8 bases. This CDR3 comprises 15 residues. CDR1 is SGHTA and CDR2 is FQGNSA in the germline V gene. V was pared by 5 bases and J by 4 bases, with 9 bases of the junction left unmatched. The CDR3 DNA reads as TGTGCCAGCAGCCCCGGGGGGGAAGGGGGAGAGACCCAGTACTTC. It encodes CASSPGGEGGETQYF.

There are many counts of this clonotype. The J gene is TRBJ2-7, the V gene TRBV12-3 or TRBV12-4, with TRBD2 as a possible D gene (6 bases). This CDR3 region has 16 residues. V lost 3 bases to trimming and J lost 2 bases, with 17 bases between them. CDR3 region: CASSFKVGGQAYEQYF. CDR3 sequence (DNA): TGTGCCAGCAGTTTTAAAGTAGGAGGGCAGGCCTACGAGCAGTACTTC.

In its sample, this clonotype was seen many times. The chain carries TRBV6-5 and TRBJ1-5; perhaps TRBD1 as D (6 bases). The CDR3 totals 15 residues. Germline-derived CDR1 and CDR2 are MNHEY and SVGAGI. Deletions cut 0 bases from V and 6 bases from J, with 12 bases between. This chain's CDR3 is CASSYSYRDTQPQHF. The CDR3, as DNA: TGTGCCAGCAGTTACTCTTATCGGGACACTCAGCCCCAGCATTTT.